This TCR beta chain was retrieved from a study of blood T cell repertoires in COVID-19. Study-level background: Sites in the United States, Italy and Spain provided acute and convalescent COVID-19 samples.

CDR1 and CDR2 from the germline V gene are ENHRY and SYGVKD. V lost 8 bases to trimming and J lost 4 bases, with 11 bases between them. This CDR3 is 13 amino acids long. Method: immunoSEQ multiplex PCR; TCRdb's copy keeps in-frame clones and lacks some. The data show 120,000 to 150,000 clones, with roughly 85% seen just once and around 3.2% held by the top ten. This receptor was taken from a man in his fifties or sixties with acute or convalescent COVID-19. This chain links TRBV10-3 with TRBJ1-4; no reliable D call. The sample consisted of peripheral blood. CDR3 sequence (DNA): TGTGCCATCCAGAGGGCGGATAATGAAAAACTGTTTTTT. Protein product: CAIQRADNEKLFF.